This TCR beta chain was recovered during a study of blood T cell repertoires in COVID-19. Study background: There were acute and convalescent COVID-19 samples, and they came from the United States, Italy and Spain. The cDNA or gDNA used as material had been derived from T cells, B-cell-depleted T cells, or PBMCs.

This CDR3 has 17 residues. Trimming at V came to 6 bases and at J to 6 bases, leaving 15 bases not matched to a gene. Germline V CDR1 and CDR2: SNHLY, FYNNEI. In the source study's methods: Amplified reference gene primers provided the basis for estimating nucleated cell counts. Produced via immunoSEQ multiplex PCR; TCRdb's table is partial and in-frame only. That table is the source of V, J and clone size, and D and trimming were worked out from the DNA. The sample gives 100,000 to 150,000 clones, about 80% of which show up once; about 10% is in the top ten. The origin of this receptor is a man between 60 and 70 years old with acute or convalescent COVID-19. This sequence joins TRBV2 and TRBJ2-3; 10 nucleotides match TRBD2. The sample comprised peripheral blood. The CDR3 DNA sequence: TGTGCCAGCAGGAGCGGGAGGGCCTTTACGCGGGTGGATACGCAGTATTTT. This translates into CASRSGRAFTRVDTQYF.